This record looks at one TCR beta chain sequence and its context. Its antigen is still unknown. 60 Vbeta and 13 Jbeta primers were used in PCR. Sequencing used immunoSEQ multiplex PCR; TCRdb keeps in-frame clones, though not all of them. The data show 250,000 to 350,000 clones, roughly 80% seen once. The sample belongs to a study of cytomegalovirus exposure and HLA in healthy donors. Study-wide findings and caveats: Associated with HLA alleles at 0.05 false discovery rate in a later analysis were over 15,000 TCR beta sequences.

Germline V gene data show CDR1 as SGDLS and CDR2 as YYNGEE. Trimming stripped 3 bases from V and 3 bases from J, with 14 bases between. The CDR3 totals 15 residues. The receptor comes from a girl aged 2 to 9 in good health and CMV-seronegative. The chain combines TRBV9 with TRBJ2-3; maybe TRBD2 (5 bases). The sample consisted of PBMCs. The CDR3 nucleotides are TGTGCCAGCAGCGCTCCAACTAGGAGAACAGATACGCAGTATTTT. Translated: CASSAPTRRTDTQYF.